Below are 3 T cell receptor beta chains sequenced from a single sample in a study of T cells in Graves' hyperthyroidism and ophthalmopathy. The CDR3 regions of TCR beta were amplified from RNA transcripts. In the first-round RT-PCR of the TCR CDR3, the HTBI primer set was used. TCRdb itself ran the multiplex PCR reads through MiXCR, one entry per CDR3 protein. The repertoire holds roughly 500,000 distinct CDR3 sequences, with approximately 48% as singletons. The specimen sequenced was peripheral blood or thyroid tissue (not recorded which). The receptors here all came from an adult woman with Graves' disease, either hyperthyroidism or ophthalmopathy (not recorded which).

This clonotype was counted between two and nine times. This chain connects TRBV6-6 to TRBJ1-2, with D tentatively TRBD1 (5 bases). The CDR3 covers 13 residues. V shed 4 bases and J shed 4 bases, with 10 bases lying between them. Germline CDR1 reads MNHNY; CDR2 reads SVGAGI (reference sequence). CDR3 loop: CASSSPTVYGYTF. CDR3 DNA sequence: TGTGCCAGCAGTTCCCCGACAGTCTATGGCTACACCTTC.

The gene calls are TRBV10-3 and TRBJ2-7, with D tentatively TRBD2 (6 bases). The CDR3 sequence is 13 residues long. Trimming pared 7 bases from V and 1 base from J, leaving 11 bases between. Germline values: CDR1 ENHRY, CDR2 SYGVKD. In DNA, the CDR3 is TGTGCCATCAATAGCCTAGCGTCCTACGAGCAGTACTTC. It codes for CAINSLASYEQYF.

This clonotype was recorded only once. This chain uses TRBV7-9 with TRBJ2-1; D is unclear. Trimming pared 3 bases from V and 3 bases from J, leaving 9 bases between. The CDR3 has 14 amino acids. Looked up from germline, CDR1 is SEHNR and CDR2 is FQNEAQ (reference sequence). CDR3 amino acids: CASSFDQLYNEQFF. In nucleotides, the CDR3 is TGTGCCAGCAGCTTTGACCAGCTCTACAATGAGCAGTTCTTC.